Listed below are T cell receptor beta chains from one sample, sequenced in a study of T cells in Graves' hyperthyroidism and ophthalmopathy. Each CDR3 protein gets one entry after TCRdb re-called the multiplex PCR reads with MiXCR. The sample carries a few hundred thousand distinct CDR3 sequences, about half recorded once. The sample was peripheral blood or thyroid tissue (not recorded which). Receptor source: a woman aged 18-29 years with Graves' hyperthyroidism. Both conserved end residues are part of each CDR3. D genes are given only for firm matches. Part of the rows lack a size; the others show once, few, many or a class for expanded clones.

D,size,V,J,CDR3,DNA
.,.,TRBV7-6,TRBJ2-7,CASSLWVGDHEQYF,TGTGCCAGCAGTTTATGGGTGGGGGATCACGAGCAGTACTTC
TRBD2,.,TRBV6-4,TRBJ2-2,CASMTSGRTGELFF,TGTGCCAGCATGACTAGCGGGAGAACCGGGGAGCTGTTTTTT
.,few,TRBV6-5,TRBJ2-7,CASSYRDRTYEQYF,TGTGCCAGCAGTTATCGAGACAGGACCTACGAGCAGTACTTC
.,.,TRBV2,TRBJ1-5,CASREGGYDSNQPQHF,TGTGCCAGCCGTGAAGGGGGGTATGATAGCAATCAGCCCCAGCATTTT
TRBD2,.,TRBV10-3,TRBJ2-7,CAISEWASGRVPSYEQYF,TGTGCCATCAGTGAGTGGGCTAGCGGGAGAGTCCCCTCCTACGAGCAGTACTTC
.,many,TRBV7-9,TRBJ1-6,CASSFGDSPLHF,TGTGCCAGCAGCTTTGGGGATTCACCCCTCCACTTT
.,.,TRBV10-3,TRBJ2-7,CASSSLRGLAEGEQYF,TGTGCCAGCAGTTCCCTCCGGGGGCTAGCGGAGGGCGAGCAGTACTTC
.,few,TRBV7-9,TRBJ1-2,CASSQDFTDYGYTF,TGTGCCAGCAGCCAAGATTTCACGGACTATGGCTACACCTTC
TRBD1,many,TRBV29-1,TRBJ1-4,CSVEDGTGGHEKLFF,TGCAGCGTTGAAGACGGTACAGGGGGACATGAAAAACTGTTTTTT
.,.,TRBV2,TRBJ2-5,CASSVAIMRGRVHQETQYF,TGTGCCAGCAGTGTAGCCATTATGAGGGGACGCGTTCACCAAGAGACCCAGTACTTC
.,many,TRBV7-2,TRBJ1-2,CASSLGGAIGGYTF,TGTGCCAGCAGCCTCGGGGGCGCTATAGGGGGCTACACCTTC